This TCR beta chain was captured by sequencing in a study of blood T cell repertoires in COVID-19. Study-wide background: Spain, Italy and the United States supplied samples that represented acute and convalescent COVID-19. PBMCs, B-cell-depleted T cells, or T cells provided the cDNA or gDNA that made up the material.

Participant-reported clinical history was the basis for cohort assignment. Per the authors' pipeline: Nucleated cell number was recorded as an estimate derived from reference gene primer amplification. The assay was immunoSEQ multiplex PCR, and TCRdb's table has in-frame clones only and misses some. The V and J calls and the clone size are those of that table, but D and trimming were determined from the DNA. Of 140,000 or so clones listed, approximately 80% are singletons. Sequencing was carried out using PBMCs or T cells enriched from blood (not recorded which). The TCR originated in a man in his fifties or sixties who had recovered from COVID-19.

The CDR3 nucleotides read TGTGCCAGCAGCCGACAGACCGTGCGCAATAATGAAAAACTGTTTTTT. This encodes CASSRQTVRNNEKLFF. The chain is built from TRBV14 and TRBJ1-4, with a possible D match to TRBD1 (5 bases). The V end lost 4 bases, the J end lost 4 bases, and 16 bases lay between the germline ends. CDR1 SGHDN and CDR2 FVKESK come from the germline V gene. This CDR3 contains 16 residues.